Given below is one T cell receptor beta chain in context. Its target is unknown. The sample is drawn from a study of T-cell memory formation after mild COVID-19. At the level of the study: Largely, TCR clusters stayed within a single donor. Study-wide results and caveats: The pre-infection memory compartment contained some responding clones, suggesting cross-reactive memory joined. CD8+ contracting clones occupied EMRA, while CD4+ ones occupied mainly CM and EM.

The ends lost 5 bases at V and 1 base at J; junction bases unmatched: 8. This CDR3 spans 17 amino acids. CDR1 MNHEY and CDR2 SMNVEV come from the germline V gene (reference sequence). TCRdb independently ran MiXCR on the 5' RACE reads; one entry per CDR3 protein. The sample has roughly 100,000 distinct CDR3 sequences, about 15% seen once. The TCR originated in a man aged 18 to 35 who had mild COVID-19 (a few samples of this study predate the infection). Cell type and time point are not known. The J gene is TRBJ2-7, the V gene TRBV27; 13 bases agree with TRBD2. Sequencing was carried out using PBMCs or a T cell subset sorted from them (not recorded which). CDR3 sequence reads: CASSLTSGGPESYEQYF. CDR3 DNA: TGTGCCAGCAGTCTGACTAGCGGGGGGCCCGAGTCCTACGAGCAGTACTTC.